The clone carrying this TCR beta chain has only a few counts. Assay: immunoSEQ multiplex PCR; the TCRdb copy retains only in-frame clones and omits some. This table has more than 300,000 clones, around 87% appearing once. The V gene's germline CDR1 is MNHEY and CDR2 SVGAGI. The CDR3 runs to 15 residues. V shed 2 bases and J shed 1 base, with 6 bases lying between them. This sample was included in a study of blood T cell repertoires in COVID-19. This chain joins TRBV6-5 and TRBJ1-6; no firm D call. Sequences were obtained from peripheral blood. The receptor comes from a woman aged 30 to 39 with COVID-19, enrolled during active disease. CDR3 amino acids: CASSYGGSYNSPLHF. CDR3 nucleotides: TGTGCCAGCAGTTACGGAGGATCCTATAATTCACCCCTCCACTTT.